This T cell receptor (beta chain) emerged from a study of graft-versus-host responses after intestinal transplantation (dated by TCRdb to the early 2020s). With respect to the entire study: Recipients received multivisceral, liver-intestinal, or isolated intestinal transplants. Every recipient was given anti-thymocyte globulin induction, then maintenance tacrolimus and steroids for approximately 3 years. After intestinal transplantation, graft-versus-host and host-versus-graft alloreactive T cell clones were followed in the graft, circulation and bone marrow using bulk TCR-beta CDR3 sequencing. Alloreactive clones were identified by sequencing pre-transplant mixed lymphocyte reaction products and comparing these products with unstimulated pre-transplant donor and recipient T cells. The cohort enrolled about two dozen intestinal transplant recipients, one of whom was a retransplant, and a few patients without pretransplant specimens were excluded. A peak of at least 4% donor T cells among recipient peripheral blood mononuclear cells was the definition used for donor T cell macrochimerism. Samples from a few later patients were sequenced in-house on an Illumina MiSeq with MiXCR processing rather than by the commercial service.

The CDR3 runs 13 amino acids, cysteine and phenylalanine included. Here the CDR3 DNA is all that survives: 39 bases in frame from base 1. V sheds 2 bases and J sheds 1 base, leaving 5 bases between their ends. CDR1 is given as MNHEY and CDR2 as SVGAGI, both from the germline V gene. This clone was seen a few times. Its binding antigen is unknown. There are no base qualities to consult, and no much larger clone falls within one base. The method was the immunoSEQ multiplex PCR assay. For most patients, genomic DNA was isolated with the Qiagen DNeasy Blood and Tissue Kit and shipped frozen to Adaptive Biotechnologies for TCR sequencing. For most patients, genomic DNA was subjected to high-throughput TCR-beta CDR3 sequencing by Adaptive Biotechnologies. As for the original processing: Adaptive's ImmunoSEQ software supplied the TCR sequencing data for about 18 patients, while MiXCR and VDJtools were used to process three other patients. CD4 versus CD8 sorting errors were corrected by removing sequences found in both subsets at a frequency ratio below 5:1. Because the origin of CDR3 nucleotide sequences shared between donor and recipient could not be assigned, those sequences were removed. At least 2-fold expansion over unstimulated cells and a minimum CFSE-low frequency of 0.002% (template counts) or 0.001% (read counts) were required for clones to be classified as alloreactive. A clone was considered mappable if detected in the sequenced pre-transplant spleen, lymph node, or MLR CFSE-low populations of the donor or recipient. The cumulative frequency of alloreactive clones was calculated as a percentage of all sequences, weighted by copy number. Here the immuneACCESS table is served through TCRdb, limited to in-frame sequences with V and J called. Missing clones are a known gap in these copies; in checked studies unresolved V genes cover under half, and the rest lacks a known reason. V, J and clone size are those of that table, while D and trimming were read from the DNA. In this sample the table shows 45,000 to 50,000 clones, 85% to 95% of which occur a single time. 2% to 2.5% of the sample rests with the top ten.

The paper's findings and limits, for the study overall: Early after transplant, peak levels of circulating GvH clones were associated with declines in HvG clones. GvH clones turned up in recipient bone marrow, with some appearing earlier in ileal mucosa or blood, a pattern consistent with an intestinal mucosal origin. In the allografts of patients with donor T cell macrochimerism, GvH to HvG T cell clonal ratios were high. Conclusions were limited by the relatively low number and heterogeneity of intestinal transplant patients.

This specimen's time point label, interpreted: cells obtained before transplantation from donor or recipient. CD3+CD4+ and CD3+CD8+ populations were FACS-sorted from unstimulated pre-transplant donor and recipient cells taken from spleen or lymph nodes. The receptor was isolated from a human donor who was the organ donor for an intestinal transplant. This chain joins TRBV6-5 to TRBJ2-5; a tentative D call is TRBD1 (5 bases match). The material sequenced was unstimulated CD4+ T cells sorted from spleen or lymph node cells, taken before transplant. The CDR3 reads as follows: CASSYRGQETQYF. The DNA is TGTGCCAGCAGTTACAGGGGCCAAGAGACCCAGTACTTC.